These 30 T cell receptor beta chains share one sample of origin, sequenced in a study of cytomegalovirus exposure and HLA in healthy donors. PCR primers comprised 60 Vbeta and 13 Jbeta primers. Clones were sequenced by immunoSEQ multiplex PCR, and TCRdb holds only the in-frame ones, with some missing. The sample has around 170,000 clones, over 70% seen once; the top ten hold approximately 1.3%. The specimen sequenced was PBMCs. These receptors all stem from a man aged 18 to 29 in good health and CMV-seronegative.

This chain joins TRBV20-1 and TRBJ1-2; no clear D gene. Trimming left V 3 bases short and J 8 bases short, with 10 bases between. Germline CDR1 is DFQATT and CDR2 is SNEGSKA (reference sequence). The CDR3 totals 11 residues. The CDR3 sequence is CSASVLRGYTF. The CDR3 nucleotides read TGCAGTGCTAGTGTCCTGCGAGGCTACACCTTC.

CDR3 sequence reads: CASSYLHSGNTIYF. The CDR3 nucleotides are TGTGCCAGCAGTTATTTACACTCTGGAAACACCATATATTTT. The chain employs TRBV28 and TRBJ1-3; no clear D. Germline V lookup: CDR1 MDHEN, CDR2 SYDVKM. The CDR3 is made up of 14 amino acids. The V gene lost 4 bases and the J gene lost 0 bases, with 7 bases spanning the gap.

The chain carries TRBV5-4 and TRBJ1-6, with a weak D call TRBD1 (6 bases). V gave up 0 bases and J gave up 1 base, with 14 bases separating them. The CDR3 extends over 18 amino acids. Germline V gene data show CDR1 as SGHNT and CDR2 as YYREEE (reference sequence). The DNA for the CDR3 is TGTGCCAGCAGCTTGGCCGGCCAGAGGGGGTCCTATAATTCACCCCTCCACTTT. This sequence encodes CASSLAGQRGSYNSPLHF.

The rearrangement joins TRBV6-1 to TRBJ2-7, with D perhaps matching TRBD2 (5 bases). V was trimmed by 4 bases and J by 5 bases, leaving 21 bases between them. The length of the CDR3 is 16 residues. Per the germline V gene, CDR1 is MNHNS and CDR2 is SASEGT. CDR3 DNA sequence: TGTGCCAGCAGTGGTAAAGGAGGTCCGTATAATGACGAGCAGTACTTC. This sequence encodes CASSGKGGPYNDEQYF.

The chain links TRBV5-4 to TRBJ2-1; 9 nucleotides align to TRBD2. V lost 5 bases, J lost 0 bases, and 9 bases stayed unmatched. CDR1 and CDR2 (germline): SGHNT, YYREEE (reference sequence). There are 17 residues in the CDR3. CDR3 residues: CASSLIGAGGSYNEQFF. The CDR3 bases are TGTGCCAGCAGTCTTATAGGAGCGGGGGGCTCCTACAATGAGCAGTTCTTC.

V gene TRBV2 combines with J gene TRBJ1-6, with 7 nucleotides matching TRBD1. CDR3 length: 14 residues. Germline lookup yields CDR1 SNHLY and CDR2 FYNNEI. V lost 3 bases, J lost 9 bases, and 5 bases stayed unmatched. In DNA, the CDR3 is TGTGCCAGCAGTGAGGACAGGTTCGGTTCACCCCTCCACTTT. Encoded protein: CASSEDRFGSPLHF.

The V and J genes are TRBV2 and TRBJ1-1, with 7 bases aligning to TRBD1. Germline lookup yields CDR1 SNHLY and CDR2 FYNNEI. The CDR3 loop spans 13 amino acids. Unmatched junction bases numbered 3, after V lost 7 bases and J lost 1 base. The chain's CDR3 is CASTRQGNTEAFF. For the CDR3, the DNA is TGTGCCAGCACAAGACAGGGGAACACTGAAGCTTTCTTT.

The V and J genes are TRBV19 and TRBJ1-5; no firm D call. Germline values: CDR1 LNHDA, CDR2 SQIVND (reference sequence). CDR3 length: 15 residues. Trimming shortened V by 7 bases and J by 4 bases, and 17 bases separated the two germline ends. CDR3 sequence reads: CASMFLGGSNQPQHF. The CDR3 DNA is TGTGCCAGTATGTTTTTAGGAGGGTCGAATCAGCCCCAGCATTTT.

This chain links TRBV6-6 with TRBJ1-5; D gene unclear. In germline, CDR1 is MNHNY, CDR2 SVGAGI (reference sequence). The CDR3 length is 14 residues. The germline V and J ends were trimmed by 6 bases and 0 bases, with 9 bases remaining between them. In nucleotides, the CDR3 is TGTGCCAGCAGGAGAGATTATAGCAATCAGCCCCAGCATTTT. It yields the protein CASRRDYSNQPQHF.

The chain employs TRBV30 and TRBJ2-7; the match to TRBD2 covers 10 bases. Per germline, CDR1 GTSNPN and CDR2 SVGIG (reference sequence). Trimming took 2 bases from V and 2 from J; bases not matched to a gene: 9. The CDR3 contains 16 residues. The CDR3 loop reads CAWSPVGLADTYEQYF. Written as DNA, the CDR3 is TGTGCCTGGAGTCCGGTAGGACTAGCGGATACCTACGAGCAGTACTTC. Complete variable domain (other parts from reference TRBV30 and TRBJ2-7): SQTIHQWPATLVQPVGSPLSLECTVEGTSNPNLYWYRQAAGRGLQLLFYSVGIGQISSEVPQNLSASRPQDRQFILSSKKLLLSDSGFYLCAWSPVGLADTYEQYFGPGTRLTVT.

In its sample, this clone was seen once. The CDR3 here is CASSPTGGAGTDTQYF. In DNA, the CDR3 is TGTGCCAGCAGTCCGACAGGGGGCGCCGGTACAGATACGCAGTATTTT. The gene calls are TRBV28 and TRBJ2-3; 10 bases match TRBD1. Germline CDR1 and CDR2: MDHEN and SYDVKM. The ends lost 5 bases at V and 3 bases at J; junction bases unmatched: 8. CDR3 length equals 16 residues.

The rearrangement joins TRBV4-2 to TRBJ2-3, with D tentatively TRBD1 (6 bases). V was clipped by 0 bases and J by 5 bases, with 9 bases between them. The CDR3 is 14 residues long. Per the germline V gene, CDR1 is LGHNA and CDR2 is YNFKEQ. The CDR3 bases are TGTGCCAGCAGCCAAGATCGAGGGGGAGATACGCAGTATTTT. This codes for CASSQDRGGDTQYF.

This chain connects TRBV4-2 to TRBJ2-2, with TRBD2 matching 13 bases. After removal of 1 base from V and 5 bases from J, the junction contained 1 base not matched to a gene. CDR1 and CDR2 (germline): LGHNA, YNFKEQ. The CDR3 loop spans 16 amino acids. CDR3 amino acids: CASSQGGLAGTGELFF. The CDR3, as DNA: TGTGCCAGCAGCCAAGGGGGACTAGCGGGAACCGGGGAGCTGTTTTTT.

This sequence joins TRBV7-8 and TRBJ1-1; 9 bases align to TRBD1. The germline CDR1 and CDR2 sequences are SGHVS and FQNEAQ. This CDR3 contains 16 residues. After removal of 5 bases from V and 4 bases from J, the junction contained 11 bases not matched to a gene. CDR3 protein: CASSPTRTGEGTEAFF. The DNA of the CDR3 is TGTGCCAGCAGCCCGACCCGGACAGGGGAGGGCACTGAAGCTTTCTTT.

The chain has TRBV5-8 and TRBJ2-7; maybe TRBD1 (5 bases). CDR1 and CDR2 from the germline V gene are SGHTS and YDEGEE. CDR3 length: 13 amino acids. The V and J ends lost 0 bases and 9 bases respectively, with 13 bases between them. CDR3 protein: CASSLVLWGAQYF. The CDR3 nucleotides read TGTGCCAGCAGCTTGGTCTTATGGGGCGCGCAGTACTTC.

The V call is TRBV7-9, the J call TRBJ1-5; the D is unclear. Per the germline V gene, CDR1 is SEHNR and CDR2 is FQNEAQ (reference sequence). V lost 5 bases to trimming and J lost 2 bases, with 7 bases between them. The CDR3 contains 13 residues. The CDR3 reads CASSPGGNQPQHF. CDR3 DNA sequence: TGTGCCAGCAGCCCCGGGGGCAATCAGCCCCAGCATTTT.

This clone was recorded once. V is TRBV5-6 and J is TRBJ1-4; weak D call: TRBD1 (5 bases). From germline, CDR1 is SGHDT and CDR2 YYEEEE. The CDR3 has 15 residues. The germline V and J ends were trimmed by 3 bases and 1 base, with 10 bases remaining between them. This CDR3 is CASSWRGRTNEKLFF. CDR3 DNA sequence: TGTGCCAGCAGCTGGAGGGGAAGAACTAATGAAAAACTGTTTTTT.

The DNA for the CDR3 is TGCAGCGTTAGACAGGGGGCGAGCACTGAAGCTTTCTTT. Its protein is CSVRQGASTEAFF. This chain uses TRBV29-1 with TRBJ1-1; 10 bases match TRBD1. The ends lost 5 bases at V and 4 bases at J; junction bases unmatched: 4. Germline lookup yields CDR1 SQVTM and CDR2 ANQGSEA. The CDR3 extends over 13 amino acids.

The CDR3 reads CASSAADGGRYYEQYF. Here the CDR3 DNA reads TGTGCCAGCAGCGCCGCGGACGGCGGGAGATATTACGAGCAGTACTTC. This rearrangement joins TRBV7-8 to TRBJ2-7; 7 bases agree with TRBD2. V trimming: 5 bases; J trimming: 4 bases; junction bases outside the gene matches: 14. This CDR3 has 16 amino acids. The germline V gene encodes CDR1 SGHVS and CDR2 FQNEAQ.

V is TRBV2 and J is TRBJ1-1; D is undetermined. Per the germline V gene, CDR1 is SNHLY and CDR2 is FYNNEI. This CDR3 has 16 amino acids. V lost 5 bases and J lost 1, with 17 bases in between. The CDR3 nucleotides are TGTGCCAGCAGTCCATCCGGCCTAGGGAGGAACACTGAAGCTTTCTTT. Translation gives CASSPSGLGRNTEAFF.

This chain joins TRBV19 and TRBJ2-2; 8 bases line up with TRBD2. Germline loops: CDR1 LNHDA, CDR2 SQIVND (reference sequence). V shed 5 bases and J 4 bases; nucleotides not matched to a gene: 6. This CDR3 is 15 amino acids long. In DNA form, the CDR3 reads TGTGCCAGTAGTCCGGGGGGGCCAGGCACCGGGGAGCTGTTTTTT. Translating it yields CASSPGGPGTGELFF.

The rearrangement uses TRBV6-1 and TRBJ1-4; D unresolved. Trimming cost V 5 bases and J 8 bases, with 12 bases left between them. CDR1 and CDR2 from the germline V gene are MNHNS and SASEGT. This CDR3 comprises 13 residues. CDR3 region: CASSQDLEEKLFF. The CDR3 DNA sequence: TGTGCCAGCAGTCAGGACTTGGAGGAAAAACTGTTTTTT.

Here the CDR3 reads CASSLGREREQYF. Here the CDR3 DNA reads TGTGCCAGCAGCTTAGGGCGGGAACGAGAGCAGTACTTC. V and J are TRBV7-2 and TRBJ2-5; D is possibly TRBD2 (6 bases). The V and J ends lost 1 base and 11 bases respectively, with 14 bases between them. CDR3 length equals 13 residues. Germline CDR1 and CDR2: SGHTA and FQGNSA.

The rearrangement joins TRBV9 to TRBJ2-7, with D unresolved. The V and J ends lost 1 base and 6 bases respectively, with 14 bases between them. Per the germline V gene, CDR1 is SGDLS and CDR2 is YYNGEE. CDR3 length: 14 residues. CDR3 DNA: TGTGCCAGCAGCGTACTAGATCGCGGCTCCGAGCAGTACTTC. This codes for CASSVLDRGSEQYF. Variable domain in full (rest from reference TRBV9 and TRBJ2-7): DSGVTQTPKHLITATGQRVTLRCSPRSGDLSVYWYQQSLDQGLQFLIQYYNGEERAKGNILERFSAQQFPDLHSELNLSSLELGDSALYFCASSVLDRGSEQYFGPGTRLTVT.

The chain employs TRBV15 and TRBJ1-2; D is perhaps TRBD1 (6 bases). The germline V gene has CDR1 LNHNV and CDR2 YYDKDF (reference sequence). V dropped 0 bases and J dropped 2 bases, with 10 bases sitting between them. The CDR3 has 15 amino acids. The CDR3 region has the DNA TGTGCCACCAGCAGAGAAATCGGACAGAACTATGGCTACACCTTC. As protein: CATSREIGQNYGYTF.

This chain uses TRBV15 with TRBJ2-1; 7 bases line up with TRBD2. The ends lost 5 bases at V and 14 bases at J; junction bases unmatched: 15. The CDR3 loop spans 14 amino acids. Germline V CDR1 and CDR2: LNHNV, YYDKDF (reference sequence). CDR3 sequence: CATSRGGPGGSEFF. DNA of the CDR3: TGTGCCACCAGCCGGGGAGGGCCCGGGGGATCGGAGTTCTTC.

V is TRBV30 and J is TRBJ1-5; tentative D call: TRBD1 (6 bases). Trimming took 5 bases from V and 4 from J, leaving 12 bases between them. The length of the CDR3 is 13 residues. The V gene's germline CDR1 is GTSNPN and CDR2 SVGIG (reference sequence). This chain's CDR3 is CAWAGGANQPQHF. In DNA form, the CDR3 reads TGTGCCTGGGCTGGGGGCGCAAATCAGCCCCAGCATTTT. The full variable domain, with the rest looked up from reference TRBV30 and TRBJ1-5, is SQTIHQWPATLVQPVGSPLSLECTVEGTSNPNLYWYRQAAGRGLQLLFYSVGIGQISSEVPQNLSASRPQDRQFILSSKKLLLSDSGFYLCAWAGGANQPQHFGDGTRLSIL.

In this sample, this clone turned up once. The chain uses TRBV6-5 and TRBJ2-1; 8 bases agree with TRBD2. After removal of 6 bases from V and 1 base from J, the junction contained 5 bases not matched to a gene. Looked up from germline, CDR1 is MNHEY and CDR2 is SVGAGI. The CDR3 extends over 15 amino acids. The CDR3, as DNA: TGTGCCAGCAGCCGCGGGGGGCCTTCCTACAATGAGCAGTTCTTC. This gives the protein CASSRGGPSYNEQFF.

This clone showed up just a few times. The chain joins TRBV5-1 to TRBJ2-7; TRBD1 agrees at 11 bases. The CDR3 loop spans 14 amino acids. CDR1 SGHRS and CDR2 YFSETQ come from the germline V gene. V dropped 4 bases and J dropped 2; count of bases not matched to a gene: 2. The CDR3 bases are TGCGCCAGCAGCGGGGGACAGGGGGCCTACGAGCAGTACTTC. This gives the protein CASSGGQGAYEQYF.

CDR3 DNA: TGTGCCAGTAGTATCGGGAGCGGCACTGAAGCTTTCTTT. Protein: CASSIGSGTEAFF. This chain uses TRBV19 with TRBJ1-1; D uncertain. Germline V gene lookup returns CDR1 LNHDA and CDR2 SQIVND (reference sequence). V was shortened by 3 bases and J by 4 bases, with 9 bases between the two germline ends. The CDR3 spans 13 residues.